This is a list of T cell receptor beta chains from one sample in a study of T cell responses to AZD1222 COVID-19 vaccine. Assay: immunoSEQ multiplex PCR; the TCRdb copy retains only in-frame clones and omits some. The table records 15,000 to 20,000 clones, roughly 80% of them present only once. The sequencing used peripheral blood, collected 28 days after the second AZD1222 dose. Source of these receptors: an adult who received the AZD1222 COVID-19 vaccine. Each CDR3 is given with its conserved first and last residue. D genes are given only for firm matches. Not all rows give a size; the values are once, few, many and, for expanded clones, a class.

CDR3 protein: CASSPRQEANYGYTF
CDR3 DNA: TGTGCCAGCTCACCGCGACAGGAAGCTAACTATGGCTACACCTTC
clone size: .
J gene: TRBJ1-2
D gene: .
V gene: TRBV18

CDR3 protein: CASSRFALNTEAFF
CDR3 DNA: TGTGCCAGCAGCCGTTTCGCCTTGAACACTGAAGCTTTCTTT
clone size: .
J gene: TRBJ1-1
D gene: .
V gene: TRBV3-1/TRBV3-2

CDR3 protein: CASSPTDREAFF
CDR3 DNA: TGTGCCAGCAGCCCCACGGACAGGGAAGCTTTCTTT
clone size: once
J gene: TRBJ1-1
D gene: TRBD1
V gene: TRBV7-2

CDR3 protein: CAISAQVLGSINYGYTF
CDR3 DNA: TGTGCCATCAGTGCTCAAGTCTTGGGATCTATTAACTATGGCTACACCTTC
clone size: once
J gene: TRBJ1-2
D gene: .
V gene: TRBV10-3

CDR3 protein: CSVEPIANYGYTF
CDR3 DNA: TGCAGCGTTGAGCCGATAGCTAACTATGGCTACACCTTC
clone size: .
J gene: TRBJ1-2
D gene: .
V gene: TRBV29-1

CDR3 protein: CASRQDLNQPQHF
CDR3 DNA: TGTGCCAGCAGACAGGACCTCAATCAGCCCCAGCATTTT
clone size: .
J gene: TRBJ1-5
D gene: .
V gene: TRBV6-5

CDR3 protein: CASSQWGGYTF
CDR3 DNA: TGTGCCAGCAGCCAATGGGGGGGATACACCTTC
clone size: few
J gene: TRBJ1-2
D gene: .
V gene: TRBV3-1/TRBV3-2

CDR3 protein: CASIAGSTDTQYF
CDR3 DNA: TGTGCCAGCATTGCGGGCTCCACAGATACGCAGTATTTT
clone size: .
J gene: TRBJ2-3
D gene: .
V gene: TRBV12-3/TRBV12-4

CDR3 protein: CASSQTSGETDTQYF
CDR3 DNA: TGTGCCAGCAGTCAGACTAGCGGTGAAACAGATACGCAGTATTTT
clone size: .
J gene: TRBJ2-3
D gene: TRBD2
V gene: TRBV7-8

CDR3 protein: CSVDVWQETQYF
CDR3 DNA: TGCAGCGTTGACGTCTGGCAAGAGACCCAGTACTTC
clone size: .
J gene: TRBJ2-5
D gene: .
V gene: TRBV29-1

CDR3 protein: CASSLGPRGYTF
CDR3 DNA: TGTGCCAGCAGTTTAGGCCCCCGAGGCTACACCTTC
clone size: .
J gene: TRBJ1-2
D gene: .
V gene: TRBV12-3/TRBV12-4

CDR3 protein: CASSQWFTGGALETQYF
CDR3 DNA: TGTGCCAGCAGCCAATGGTTCACGGGGGGGGCTTTGGAGACCCAGTACTTC
clone size: .
J gene: TRBJ2-5
D gene: TRBD2
V gene: TRBV3-1/TRBV3-2

CDR3 protein: CASSPVRVGEKLFF
CDR3 DNA: TGTGCCAGCTCACCAGTCAGGGTCGGGGAAAAACTGTTTTTT
clone size: .
J gene: TRBJ1-4
D gene: .
V gene: TRBV18

CDR3 protein: CASSFGLADYNEQFF
CDR3 DNA: TGTGCCAGCAGCTTCGGACTAGCGGATTACAATGAGCAGTTCTTC
clone size: .
J gene: TRBJ2-1
D gene: TRBD2
V gene: TRBV7-3

CDR3 protein: CASSQDAAGGWTQYF
CDR3 DNA: TGCGCCAGCAGCCAAGATGCGGCAGGGGGTTGGACCCAGTACTTC
clone size: .
J gene: TRBJ2-5
D gene: TRBD1
V gene: TRBV4-3

CDR3 protein: CASSPWAGSGNTIYF
CDR3 DNA: TGTGCCAGCAGCCCCTGGGCAGGGTCTGGAAACACCATATATTTT
clone size: .
J gene: TRBJ1-3
D gene: .
V gene: TRBV9

CDR3 protein: CASSHHGTGGAGSYGYTF
CDR3 DNA: TGTGCCAGCAGCCATCATGGGACAGGGGGCGCCGGGAGCTATGGCTACACCTTC
clone size: .
J gene: TRBJ1-2
D gene: TRBD1
V gene: TRBV3-1/TRBV3-2

CDR3 protein: CASSLSVTSGSYNEQFF
CDR3 DNA: TGTGCCAGCAGCTTATCAGTGACTAGCGGGAGTTACAATGAGCAGTTCTTC
clone size: once
J gene: TRBJ2-1
D gene: TRBD2
V gene: TRBV7-8

CDR3 protein: CASSIGAGGDSNQPQHF
CDR3 DNA: TGTGCCAGTAGTATAGGAGCAGGGGGGGATAGCAATCAGCCCCAGCATTTT
clone size: .
J gene: TRBJ1-5
D gene: TRBD1
V gene: TRBV19

CDR3 protein: CASSPAGGYEQYF
CDR3 DNA: TGTGCCAGCAGCCCAGCGGGGGGCTACGAGCAGTACTTC
clone size: .
J gene: TRBJ2-7
D gene: TRBD2
V gene: TRBV7-2

CDR3 protein: CAISESRRTTRESPLHF
CDR3 DNA: TGTGCCATCAGTGAGTCACGCAGGACCACCCGGGAGTCACCCCTCCACTTT
clone size: .
J gene: TRBJ1-6
D gene: .
V gene: TRBV10-3

CDR3 protein: CASSPYVSDANYGYTF
CDR3 DNA: TGCGCCAGCAGCCCCTACGTGTCAGACGCTAACTATGGCTACACCTTC
clone size: .
J gene: TRBJ1-2
D gene: .
V gene: TRBV5-1

CDR3 protein: CASSNDRNSPLHF
CDR3 DNA: TGTGCCAGCAGCAACGACAGGAATTCACCCCTCCACTTT
clone size: few
J gene: TRBJ1-6
D gene: .
V gene: TRBV5-8

CDR3 protein: CASSQIGRYGYTF
CDR3 DNA: TGTGCCAGCAGCCAAATCGGGAGGTATGGCTACACCTTC
clone size: .
J gene: TRBJ1-2
D gene: .
V gene: TRBV3-1/TRBV3-2

CDR3 protein: CASSGQFVPPHTGELFF
CDR3 DNA: TGTGCCAGTAGCGGACAGTTTGTTCCCCCGCACACCGGGGAGCTGTTTTTT
clone size: .
J gene: TRBJ2-2
D gene: .
V gene: TRBV19

CDR3 protein: CASSSQYSAGELFF
CDR3 DNA: TGTGCCAGCAGCTCCCAATATTCTGCCGGGGAGCTGTTTTTT
clone size: .
J gene: TRBJ2-2
D gene: .
V gene: TRBV7-7

CDR3 protein: CASREDSNYGYTF
CDR3 DNA: TGTGCCAGCAGAGAGGACAGTAACTATGGCTACACCTTC
clone size: .
J gene: TRBJ1-2
D gene: .
V gene: TRBV9

CDR3 protein: CASRENRDGYEQYF
CDR3 DNA: TGTGCCAGCAGAGAAAATCGGGACGGCTACGAGCAGTACTTC
clone size: .
J gene: TRBJ2-7
D gene: .
V gene: TRBV7-2